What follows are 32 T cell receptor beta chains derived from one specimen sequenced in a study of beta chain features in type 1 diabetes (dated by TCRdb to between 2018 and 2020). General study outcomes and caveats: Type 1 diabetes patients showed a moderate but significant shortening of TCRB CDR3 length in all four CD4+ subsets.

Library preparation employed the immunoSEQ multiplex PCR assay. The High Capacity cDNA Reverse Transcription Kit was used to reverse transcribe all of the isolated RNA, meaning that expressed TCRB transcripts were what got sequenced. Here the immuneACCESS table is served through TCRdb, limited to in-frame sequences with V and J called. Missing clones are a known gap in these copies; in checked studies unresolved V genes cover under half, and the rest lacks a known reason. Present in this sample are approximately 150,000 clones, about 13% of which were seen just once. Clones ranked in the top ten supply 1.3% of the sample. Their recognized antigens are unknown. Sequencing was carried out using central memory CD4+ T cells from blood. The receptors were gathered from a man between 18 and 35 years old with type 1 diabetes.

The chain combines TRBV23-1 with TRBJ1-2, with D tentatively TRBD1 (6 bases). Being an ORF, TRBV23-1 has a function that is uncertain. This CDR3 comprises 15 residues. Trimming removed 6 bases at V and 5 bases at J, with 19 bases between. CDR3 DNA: TGCGCCAGCAGATCTGTCCAACAGGGCCGTTATGGCTACACCTTC. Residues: CASRSVQQGRYGYTF.

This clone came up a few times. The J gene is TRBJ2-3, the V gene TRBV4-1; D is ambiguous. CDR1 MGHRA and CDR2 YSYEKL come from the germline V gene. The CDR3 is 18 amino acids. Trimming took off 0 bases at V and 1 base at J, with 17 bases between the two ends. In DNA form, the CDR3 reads TGCGCCAGCAGCCAAGAATGGAAGTCTGGAAGCCGCACAGATACGCAGTATTTT. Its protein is CASSQEWKSGSRTDTQYF.

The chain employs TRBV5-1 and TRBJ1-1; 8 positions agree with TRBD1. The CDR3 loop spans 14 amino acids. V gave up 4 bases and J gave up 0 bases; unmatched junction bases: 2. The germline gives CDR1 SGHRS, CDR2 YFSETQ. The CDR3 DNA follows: TGCGCCAGCAGCACACAGGGGGTGAACACTGAAGCTTTCTTT. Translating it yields CASSTQGVNTEAFF.

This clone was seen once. Here the CDR3 DNA reads TGTGCCAGCACCCCGAGGACAGGGGATAATCAGCCCCAGCATTTT. Protein: CASTPRTGDNQPQHF. The rearrangement uses TRBV2 and TRBJ1-5, with TRBD1 identical over 9 bases. V was clipped by 7 bases and J by 4 bases; unmatched bases: 8. This CDR3 region has 15 residues. The germline V gene encodes CDR1 SNHLY and CDR2 FYNNEI.

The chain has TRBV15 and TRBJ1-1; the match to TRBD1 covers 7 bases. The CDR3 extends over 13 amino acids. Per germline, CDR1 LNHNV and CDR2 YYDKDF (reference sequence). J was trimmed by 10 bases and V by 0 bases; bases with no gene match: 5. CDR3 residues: CATSRDTGELAFF. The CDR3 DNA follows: TGTGCCACCAGCAGAGATACAGGGGAGTTAGCTTTCTTT.

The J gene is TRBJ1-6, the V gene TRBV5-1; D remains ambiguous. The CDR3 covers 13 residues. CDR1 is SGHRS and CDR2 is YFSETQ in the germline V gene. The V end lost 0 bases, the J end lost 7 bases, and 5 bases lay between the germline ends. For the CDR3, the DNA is TGCGCCAGCAGCTTGGTAGGAAATTCACCCCTCCACTTT. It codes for CASSLVGNSPLHF.

In nucleotides, the CDR3 is TGTGCCAGCAGTCGCACTAGCGGGTCGTCCGGGGAGCTGTTTTTT. This codes for CASSRTSGSSGELFF. The chain links TRBV7-9 to TRBJ2-2; 9 nucleotides line up with TRBD2. This CDR3 has 15 residues. J lost 6 bases, V lost 6 bases, and 8 bases had no gene match. Germline CDR1 reads SEHNR; CDR2 reads FQNEAQ (reference sequence).

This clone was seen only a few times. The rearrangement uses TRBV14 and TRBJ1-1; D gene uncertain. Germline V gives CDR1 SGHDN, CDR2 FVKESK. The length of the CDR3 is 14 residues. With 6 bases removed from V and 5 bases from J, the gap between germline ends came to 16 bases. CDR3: CASRFGGRGTEAFF. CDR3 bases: TGTGCCAGCAGGTTCGGAGGGCGAGGGACTGAAGCTTTCTTT.

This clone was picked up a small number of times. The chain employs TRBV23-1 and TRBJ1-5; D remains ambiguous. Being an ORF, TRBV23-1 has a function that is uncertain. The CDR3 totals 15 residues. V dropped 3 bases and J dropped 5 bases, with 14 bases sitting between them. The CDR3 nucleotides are TGCGCCAGCAGTCATGACCCGATGAGGTATCAGCCCCAGCATTTT. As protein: CASSHDPMRYQPQHF.

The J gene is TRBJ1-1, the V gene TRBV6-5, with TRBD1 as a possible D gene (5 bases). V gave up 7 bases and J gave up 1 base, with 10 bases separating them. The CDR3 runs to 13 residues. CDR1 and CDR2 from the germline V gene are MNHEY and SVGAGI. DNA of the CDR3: TGTGCCAGCACCCACGGGGGGAACACTGAAGCTTTCTTT. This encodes CASTHGGNTEAFF.

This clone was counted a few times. The CDR3 coding sequence is TGCGCCAGCAGCTTGGCGTTACAGAACACTGAAGCTTTCTTT. It encodes CASSLALQNTEAFF. This chain connects TRBV5-1 to TRBJ1-1; D not certain. Germline V gives CDR1 SGHRS, CDR2 YFSETQ. V gave up 0 bases and J gave up 1 base, with 7 bases separating them. The CDR3 is 14 residues long.

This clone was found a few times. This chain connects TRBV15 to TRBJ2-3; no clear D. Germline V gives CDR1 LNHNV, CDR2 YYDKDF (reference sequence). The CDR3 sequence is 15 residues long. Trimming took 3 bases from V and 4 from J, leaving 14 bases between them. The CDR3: CATSRLGQRSDTQYF. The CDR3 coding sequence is TGTGCCACCAGCAGGCTGGGCCAGAGATCAGATACGCAGTATTTT.

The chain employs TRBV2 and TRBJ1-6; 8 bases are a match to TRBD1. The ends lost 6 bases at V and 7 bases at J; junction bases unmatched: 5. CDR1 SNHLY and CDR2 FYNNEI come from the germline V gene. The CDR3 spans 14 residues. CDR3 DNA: TGTGCCAGCAGCGAACAGGGGGGGAATTCACCCCTCCACTTT. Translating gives CASSEQGGNSPLHF.

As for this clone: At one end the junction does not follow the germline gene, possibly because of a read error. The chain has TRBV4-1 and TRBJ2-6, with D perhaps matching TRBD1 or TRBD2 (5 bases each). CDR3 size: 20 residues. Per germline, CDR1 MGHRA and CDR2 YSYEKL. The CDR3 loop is CASSEPARGQSLSGTNVLTF. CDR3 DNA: TGCGCCAGCAGCGAACCCGCCCGGGGCCAATCTCTTTCTGGGACCAACGTCCTGACTTTC.

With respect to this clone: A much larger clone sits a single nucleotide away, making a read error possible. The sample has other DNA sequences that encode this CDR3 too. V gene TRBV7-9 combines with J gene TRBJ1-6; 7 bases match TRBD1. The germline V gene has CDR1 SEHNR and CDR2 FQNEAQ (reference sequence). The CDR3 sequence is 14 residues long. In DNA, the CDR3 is TGCGCCAGCAGCATCACAGGGGAAGGATCACCCCTCCACTTT. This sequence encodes CASSITGEGSPLHF.

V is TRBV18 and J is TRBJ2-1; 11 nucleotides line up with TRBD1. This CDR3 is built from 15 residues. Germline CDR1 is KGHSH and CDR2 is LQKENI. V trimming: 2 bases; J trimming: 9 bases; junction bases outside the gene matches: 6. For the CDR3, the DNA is TGTGCCAGCTCACCATACGGACAGGGGGCAAGTGAGCAGTTCTTC. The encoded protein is CASSPYGQGASEQFF. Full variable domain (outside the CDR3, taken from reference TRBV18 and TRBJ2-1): NAGVMQNPRHLVRRRGQEARLRCSPMKGHSHVYWYRQLPEEGLKFMVYLQKENIIDESGMPKERFSAEFPKEGPSILRIQQVVRGDSAAYFCASSPYGQGASEQFFGPGTRLTVL.

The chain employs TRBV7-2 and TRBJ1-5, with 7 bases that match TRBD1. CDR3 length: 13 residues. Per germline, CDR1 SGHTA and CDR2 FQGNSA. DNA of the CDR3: TGTGACGAGGGGGACAGCTATAATCAGCCCCAGCATTTT. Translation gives CDEGDSYNQPQHF.

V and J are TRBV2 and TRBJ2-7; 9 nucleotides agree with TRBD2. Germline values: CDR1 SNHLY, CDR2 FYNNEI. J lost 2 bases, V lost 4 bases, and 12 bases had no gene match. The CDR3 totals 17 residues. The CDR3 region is CASSASTAGGYPYEQYF. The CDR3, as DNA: TGTGCCAGCAGTGCATCTACAGCGGGGGGCTATCCCTACGAGCAGTACTTC.

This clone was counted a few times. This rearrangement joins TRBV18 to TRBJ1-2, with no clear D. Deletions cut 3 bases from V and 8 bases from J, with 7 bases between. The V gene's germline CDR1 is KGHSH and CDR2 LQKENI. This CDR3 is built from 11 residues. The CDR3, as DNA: TGTGCCAGCTCACCCCAGCTCGGCTACACCTTC. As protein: CASSPQLGYTF.

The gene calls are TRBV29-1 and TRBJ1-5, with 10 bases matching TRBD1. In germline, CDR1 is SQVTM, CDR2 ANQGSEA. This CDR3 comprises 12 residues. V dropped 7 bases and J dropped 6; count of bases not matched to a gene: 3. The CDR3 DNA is TGCAGCGGGGGACAGGGGTGTCAGCCCCAGCATTTT. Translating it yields CSGGQGCQPQHF.

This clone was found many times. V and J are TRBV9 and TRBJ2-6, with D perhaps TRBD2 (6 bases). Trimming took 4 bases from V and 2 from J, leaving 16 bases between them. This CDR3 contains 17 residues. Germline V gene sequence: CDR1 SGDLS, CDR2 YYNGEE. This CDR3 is CASSSRRGGAGANVLTF. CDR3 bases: TGTGCCAGCAGCTCCCGGAGGGGAGGCGCTGGGGCCAACGTCCTGACTTTC.

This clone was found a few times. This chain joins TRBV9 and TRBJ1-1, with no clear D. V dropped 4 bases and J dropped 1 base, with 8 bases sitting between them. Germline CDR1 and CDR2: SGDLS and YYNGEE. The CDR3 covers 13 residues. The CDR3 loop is CASSSSPNTEAFF. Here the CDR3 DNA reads TGTGCCAGCAGCTCGAGTCCGAACACTGAAGCTTTCTTT.

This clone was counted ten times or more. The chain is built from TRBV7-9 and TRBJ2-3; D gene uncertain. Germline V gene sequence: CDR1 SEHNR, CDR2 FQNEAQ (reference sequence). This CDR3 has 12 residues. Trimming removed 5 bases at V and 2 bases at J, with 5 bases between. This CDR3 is CASSTSTDTQYF. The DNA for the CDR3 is TGTGCCAGCAGCACGTCCACAGATACGCAGTATTTT.

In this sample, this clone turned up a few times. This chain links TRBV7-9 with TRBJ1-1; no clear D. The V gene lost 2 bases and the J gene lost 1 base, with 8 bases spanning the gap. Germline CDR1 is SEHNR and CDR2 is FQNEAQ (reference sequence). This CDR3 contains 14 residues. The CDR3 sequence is CASSLRQPNTEAFF. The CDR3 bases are TGTGCCAGCAGCTTACGGCAACCGAACACTGAAGCTTTCTTT.

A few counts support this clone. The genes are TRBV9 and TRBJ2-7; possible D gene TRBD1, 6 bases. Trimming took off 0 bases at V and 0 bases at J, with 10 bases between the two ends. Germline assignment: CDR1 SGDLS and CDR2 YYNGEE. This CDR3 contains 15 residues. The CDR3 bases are TGTGCCAGCAGCGTAGATCAGGGGATCTCCTACGAGCAGTACTTC. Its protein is CASSVDQGISYEQYF.

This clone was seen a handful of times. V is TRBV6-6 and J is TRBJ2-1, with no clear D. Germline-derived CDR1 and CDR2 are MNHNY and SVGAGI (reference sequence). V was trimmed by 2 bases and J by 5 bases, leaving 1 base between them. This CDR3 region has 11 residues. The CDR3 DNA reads TGTGCCAGCAGTTACGACAATGAGCAGTTCTTC. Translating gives CASSYDNEQFF.

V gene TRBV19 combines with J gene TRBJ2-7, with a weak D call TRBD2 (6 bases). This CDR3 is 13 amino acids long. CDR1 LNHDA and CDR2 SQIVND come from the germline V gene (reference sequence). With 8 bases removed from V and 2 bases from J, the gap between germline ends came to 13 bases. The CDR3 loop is CASGGTVAYEQYF. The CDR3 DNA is TGTGCCAGTGGCGGGACGGTAGCCTACGAGCAGTACTTC. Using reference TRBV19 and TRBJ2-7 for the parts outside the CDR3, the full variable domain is DGGITQSPKYLFRKEGQNVTLSCEQNLNHDAMYWYRQDPGQGLRLIYYSQIVNDFQKGDIAEGYSVSREKKESFPLTVTSAQKNPTAFYLCASGGTVAYEQYFGPGTRLTVT.

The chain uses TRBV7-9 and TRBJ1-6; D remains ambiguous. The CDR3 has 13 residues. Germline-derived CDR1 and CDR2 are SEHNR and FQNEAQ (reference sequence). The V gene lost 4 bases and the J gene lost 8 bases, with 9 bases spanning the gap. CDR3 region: CASSSSPDSPLHF. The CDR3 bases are TGTGCCAGCAGCTCTAGTCCTGATTCACCCCTCCACTTT.

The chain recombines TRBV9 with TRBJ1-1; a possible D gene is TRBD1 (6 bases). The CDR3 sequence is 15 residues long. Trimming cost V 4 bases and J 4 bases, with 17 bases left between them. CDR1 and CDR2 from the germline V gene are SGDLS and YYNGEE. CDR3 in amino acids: CASSPRQDWGTEAFF. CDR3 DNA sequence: TGTGCCAGCAGCCCTCGACAGGATTGGGGCACTGAAGCTTTCTTT.

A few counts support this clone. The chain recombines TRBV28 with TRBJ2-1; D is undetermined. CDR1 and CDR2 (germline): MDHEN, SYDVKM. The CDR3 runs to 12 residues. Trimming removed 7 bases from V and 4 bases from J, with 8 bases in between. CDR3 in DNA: TGTGCCAGCACTAAAACGTACAATGAGCAGTTCTTC. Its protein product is CASTKTYNEQFF.

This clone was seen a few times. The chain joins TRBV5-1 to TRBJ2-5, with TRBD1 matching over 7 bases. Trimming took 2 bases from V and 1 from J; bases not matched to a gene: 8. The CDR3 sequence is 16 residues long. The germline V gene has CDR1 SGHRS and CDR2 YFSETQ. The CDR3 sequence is CASSFMIGTAQETQYF. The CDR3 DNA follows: TGCGCCAGCAGCTTCATGATCGGGACAGCCCAAGAGACCCAGTACTTC.

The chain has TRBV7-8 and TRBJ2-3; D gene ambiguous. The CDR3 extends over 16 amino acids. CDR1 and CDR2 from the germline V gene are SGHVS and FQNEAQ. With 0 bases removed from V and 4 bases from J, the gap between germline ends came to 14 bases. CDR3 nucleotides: TGTGCCAGCAGCTTAGCGGCAAAGGTTGGAGCAGATACGCAGTATTTT. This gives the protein CASSLAAKVGADTQYF.